In this sample, the clone carrying this TCR beta chain turned up a few times. Its target is not known. The source of the sample is a study of beta chain features in type 1 diabetes. The wider study: Patients and healthy donors were similar in age, gender and cell yields. Sorted cells from all samples, numbering approximately 100 million, were examined. Study observations and caveats: Among patients with Type 1 diabetes, TCRB CDR3s were moderately but significantly shorter in every one of the four CD4+ subsets.

Expressed TCRB transcripts were sequenced, since all the RNA that had been isolated was reverse transcribed. Sequencing of naive, central memory and regulatory T cell samples gave an average of around 3.5 million reads. Sequencing used immunoSEQ multiplex PCR; TCRdb keeps in-frame clones, though not all of them. The sample carries over 200,000 clones, roughly 11% recorded once. The sequence was obtained from a young man with type 1 diabetes. What was sequenced was naive CD4+ T cells from blood.

The CDR3 sequence is CASSPWDRGGSPLHF. As DNA, the CDR3 is TGTGCCAGCTCACCCTGGGACAGGGGTGGATCACCCCTCCACTTT. V and J are TRBV18 and TRBJ1-6; TRBD1 aligns across 10 bases. The J segment lost 10 bases and the V segment lost 3 bases, leaving 6 bases of the junction unmatched. The CDR3 spans 15 residues. The germline V gene encodes CDR1 KGHSH and CDR2 LQKENI.